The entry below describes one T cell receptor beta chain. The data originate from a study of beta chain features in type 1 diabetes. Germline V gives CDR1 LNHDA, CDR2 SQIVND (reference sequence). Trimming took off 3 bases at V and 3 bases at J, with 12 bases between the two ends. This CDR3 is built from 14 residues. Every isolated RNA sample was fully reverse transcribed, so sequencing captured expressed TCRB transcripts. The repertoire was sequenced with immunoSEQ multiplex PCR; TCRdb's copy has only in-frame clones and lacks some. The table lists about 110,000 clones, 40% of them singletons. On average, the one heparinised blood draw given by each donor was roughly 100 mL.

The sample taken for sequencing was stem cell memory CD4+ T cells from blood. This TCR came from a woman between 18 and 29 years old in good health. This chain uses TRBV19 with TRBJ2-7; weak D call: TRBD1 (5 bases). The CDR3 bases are TGTGCCAGTAGTATTGGGGCAGGCTTCTACGAGCAGTACTTC. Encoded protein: CASSIGAGFYEQYF.